Each of the 26 T cell receptor beta chains below was sequenced from the same sample in a study of cytomegalovirus exposure and HLA in healthy donors (dated by TCRdb to about 2017). Library construction relied on the immunoSEQ multiplex PCR assay. The multiplex PCR relied on a mix of 60 forward primers for TCR Vbeta segments and 13 reverse primers for TCR Jbeta segments. TCRdb mirrors the immuneACCESS table, restricted to in-frame sequences. Some clones are absent from its copies; in checked studies, under half trace to an unresolved V gene, and the reason for the others is unknown. The sample includes about 100,000 clones, with roughly four fifths observed a single time. Approximately 5.4% of the sample comes from the top ten. Sample: PBMCs. Source of these receptors: a man between 40 and 49 years old in good health and CMV-seropositive.

There are a few counts of this clone. This rearrangement joins TRBV18 to TRBJ2-5; D is uncertain. V lost 0 bases to trimming and J lost 5 bases, with 13 bases between them. Germline CDR1 is KGHSH and CDR2 is LQKENI. This CDR3 comprises 15 residues. The CDR3 DNA reads as TGTGCCAGCTCACCACCGAAAAGCACCGGGGAGACCCAGTACTTC. Translating it yields CASSPPKSTGETQYF.

The V call is TRBV5-1, the J call TRBJ1-5; D is undetermined. This CDR3 contains 15 residues. V dropped 0 bases and J dropped 2 bases, with 9 bases sitting between them. Looked up from germline, CDR1 is SGHRS and CDR2 is YFSETQ. The CDR3 protein is CASSLAGSGNQPQHF. CDR3 DNA: TGCGCCAGCAGCTTGGCGGGATCTGGCAATCAGCCCCAGCATTTT.

V is TRBV28 and J is TRBJ2-2, with 8 positions matching TRBD1. The CDR3 spans 12 residues. Trimming at V came to 5 bases and at J to 8 bases, leaving 1 base not matched to a gene. Germline V gives CDR1 MDHEN, CDR2 SYDVKM. DNA of the CDR3: TGTGCCAGCAGTCAGGGGGCTGGGGAGCTGTTTTTT. Translation gives CASSQGAGELFF.

The genes are TRBV5-5 and TRBJ2-2, with D possibly TRBD1 on 6 matching bases. V gave up 4 bases and J gave up 4 bases, with 11 bases separating them. The germline CDR1 and CDR2 sequences are SGHKS and YYEKEE (reference sequence). The CDR3 loop spans 14 amino acids. The CDR3 coding sequence is TGTGCCAGCAGCCGGACAGAGGTCACCGGGGAGCTGTTTTTT. As protein: CASSRTEVTGELFF.

The gene calls are TRBV27 and TRBJ2-2; 8 bases agree with TRBD1. Germline V gene sequence: CDR1 MNHEY, CDR2 SMNVEV (reference sequence). The CDR3 has 15 amino acids. Trimming removed 3 bases from V and 1 base from J; junction bases left unmatched: 1. CDR3 coding DNA: TGTGCCAGCAGTTTCGGACAGGGGAACACCGGGGAGCTGTTTTTT. Translated: CASSFGQGNTGELFF.

The table lists this clone with a count of one. The chain carries TRBV28 and TRBJ2-2, with 10 bases identical to TRBD2. There are 16 residues in the CDR3. The V gene's germline CDR1 is MDHEN and CDR2 SYDVKM. V gave up 2 bases and J gave up 0 bases; unmatched junction bases: 0. CDR3 sequence (DNA): TGTGCCAGCAGTTTACTAGCGGGGGCGAACACCGGGGAGCTGTTTTTT. This encodes CASSLLAGANTGELFF. Full variable domain (remainder filled in from reference TRBV28 and TRBJ2-2): DVKVTQSSRYLVKRTGEKVFLECVQDMDHENMFWYRQDPGLGLRLIYFSYDVKMKEKGDIPEGYSVSREKKERFSLILESASTNQTSMYLCASSLLAGANTGELFFGEGSRLTVL.

V gene TRBV28 combines with J gene TRBJ2-3; D gene uncertain. Germline-derived CDR1 and CDR2 are MDHEN and SYDVKM. With 1 base removed from V and 4 bases from J, the gap between germline ends came to 12 bases. The CDR3 has 15 residues. The CDR3 nucleotides read TGTGCCAGCAGTTTATCCTTAACACCCCCAGATACGCAGTATTTT. It encodes CASSLSLTPPDTQYF.

The rearrangement joins TRBV5-1 to TRBJ2-7, with 7 bases identical to TRBD2. Unmatched junction bases numbered 5, after V lost 2 bases and J lost 3 bases. Germline V gene lookup returns CDR1 SGHRS and CDR2 YFSETQ. The CDR3 is made up of 14 amino acids. The CDR3 loop is CASSFDGGSYEQYF. The CDR3 DNA follows: TGCGCCAGCAGCTTTGACGGGGGGAGCTACGAGCAGTACTTC.

The chain recombines TRBV6-1 with TRBJ1-1; maybe TRBD1 (5 bases). Germline values: CDR1 MNHNS, CDR2 SASEGT. This CDR3 comprises 14 residues. V was cut by 1 base and J by 0 bases, with 6 bases left in between. CDR3 region: CASSEGTLNTEAFF. For the CDR3, the DNA is TGTGCCAGCAGTGAAGGGACACTGAACACTGAAGCTTTCTTT.

The gene calls are TRBV6-5 and TRBJ2-5; tentative D call: TRBD2 (6 bases). The CDR3 totals 14 residues. Trimming removed 2 bases at V and 1 base at J, with 8 bases between. The germline CDR1 and CDR2 sequences are MNHEY and SVGAGI. CDR3 loop: CASSYGTCQETQYF. CDR3 in DNA: TGTGCCAGCAGTTACGGGACTTGCCAAGAGACCCAGTACTTC.

V is TRBV28 and J is TRBJ2-7; 14 bases map to TRBD2. Germline V gives CDR1 MDHEN, CDR2 SYDVKM. Trimming removed 5 bases from V and 3 bases from J; junction bases left unmatched: 6. The CDR3 contains 16 residues. As DNA, the CDR3 is TGTGCCAGCAGTGGATCCGGGACTAGCGGGAGCTACGAGCAGTACTTC. The encoded protein is CASSGSGTSGSYEQYF.

This sequence joins TRBV23-1 and TRBJ2-7; 9 nucleotides align to TRBD1. TRBV23-1 is marked as an open reading frame, function uncertain. The CDR3 is made up of 16 amino acids. J gave up 0 bases and V 0 bases, and 3 bases lay outside the gene matches. The CDR3 protein is CASSQSLTGGSYEQYF. The CDR3 DNA sequence: TGCGCCAGCAGTCAATCGTTGACAGGGGGCTCCTACGAGCAGTACTTC.

This clone has just a few counts. The V call is TRBV27, the J call TRBJ2-2; 9 nucleotides align to TRBD2. The germline gives CDR1 MNHEY, CDR2 SMNVEV (reference sequence). The CDR3 has 14 amino acids. With V trimmed by 6 bases and J by 7 bases, 6 bases remained unmatched. CDR3 in DNA: TGTGCCAGCAGATGGCTAGCGGGACACGGGGAGCTGTTTTTT. Its protein product is CASRWLAGHGELFF.

The gene calls are TRBV7-9 and TRBJ1-2; D is perhaps TRBD1 (6 bases). CDR1 is SEHNR and CDR2 is FQNEAQ in the germline V gene (reference sequence). Trimming cost V 10 bases and J 6 bases, with 24 bases left between them. The CDR3 length is 15 residues. This chain's CDR3 is CATNYGGAYLDGYTF. The DNA for the CDR3 is TGTGCCACCAACTATGGGGGGGCCTACCTCGATGGCTACACCTTC.

This clone was picked up a small number of times. V gene TRBV11-1 combines with J gene TRBJ2-7; 10 bases map to TRBD1. The CDR3 covers 15 residues. Germline V gives CDR1 SGHAT, CDR2 FQDESV (reference sequence). The V and J ends lost 5 bases and 3 bases, in that order; junction bases with no gene match: 7. As DNA, the CDR3 is TGTGCCAGCAGCCCACGGGACAGGGGAGTCTACGAGCAGTACTTC. Translation: CASSPRDRGVYEQYF.

The V and J genes are TRBV7-7 and TRBJ2-5; perhaps TRBD2 as D (6 bases). Between the trimmed V and J ends, which lost 4 bases and 5 bases, there was a span of 14 bases. CDR1 and CDR2 (germline): SSHAT, FNYEAQ (reference sequence). This CDR3 contains 14 residues. For the CDR3, the DNA is TGTGCCAGCAGCTCAACCCGGGGGACGGAGACCCAGTACTTC. Translated, it gives CASSSTRGTETQYF. The full variable domain, with the rest looked up from reference TRBV7-7 and TRBJ2-5, is GAGVSQSPRYKVTKRGQDVTLRCDPISSHATLYWYQQALGQGPEFLTYFNYEAQPDKSGLPSDRFSAERPEGSISTLTIQRTEQRDSAMYRCASSSTRGTETQYFGPGTRLLVL.

This clone was counted a single time. The chain combines TRBV7-9 with TRBJ2-7; 11 positions match TRBD2. The length of the CDR3 is 14 residues. Unmatched junction bases numbered 4, after V lost 2 bases and J lost 7 bases. Germline loops: CDR1 SEHNR, CDR2 FQNEAQ (reference sequence). Here the CDR3 reads CASSLLAGGREQYF. The CDR3 nucleotides are TGTGCCAGCAGCTTACTAGCGGGAGGAAGAGAGCAGTACTTC.

In this sample, this clone turned up a few times. This sequence joins TRBV5-1 and TRBJ2-7; tentative D call: TRBD1 (6 bases). Germline CDR1 is SGHRS and CDR2 is YFSETQ. Deletions cut 5 bases from V and 2 bases from J, with 14 bases between. The CDR3 is made up of 14 amino acids. The CDR3 sequence: CASSDSTGPYEQYF. CDR3 bases: TGCGCCAGCAGTGATTCGACAGGTCCCTACGAGCAGTACTTC.

The rearrangement uses TRBV28 and TRBJ1-5; 7 positions match TRBD1. CDR3 length equals 15 residues. Trimming removed 2 bases from V and 9 bases from J; junction bases left unmatched: 10. CDR1 MDHEN and CDR2 SYDVKM come from the germline V gene. The CDR3 spells CASSLGGGLKRPQHF. The CDR3 DNA follows: TGTGCCAGCAGTTTAGGAGGGGGCCTAAAGAGGCCCCAGCATTTT.

J is TRBJ2-7 and V is TRBV30; TRBD1 matches 7 bases. The V and J ends lost 5 bases and 2 bases, in that order; junction bases with no gene match: 3. Germline V gene data show CDR1 as GTSNPN and CDR2 as SVGIG (reference sequence). The CDR3 spans 12 residues. DNA of the CDR3: TGTGCCTGGGAAGGGGGCCCCTACGAGCAGTACTTC. Translated, it gives CAWEGGPYEQYF.

The chain links TRBV18 to TRBJ2-5; no clear D gene. The tail of the sequence fits TRBJ2-7 better, so the J call may be wrong. The CDR3 consists of 15 residues. The germline CDR1 and CDR2 sequences are KGHSH and LQKENI. This chain's CDR3 is CASSPSQRRTYEQYF. The CDR3 coding sequence is TGTGCCAGCTCACCATCCCAGCGTAGAACCTACGAGCAGTACTTC.

A note on this clone: At the DNA level, this CDR3 is encoded by other sequences in the same sample as well. The genes are TRBV18 and TRBJ1-1, with 9 bases fitting TRBD1. Germline CDR1 reads KGHSH; CDR2 reads LQKENI. V was clipped by 3 bases and J by 1 base; unmatched bases: 0. The CDR3 is made up of 14 amino acids. The CDR3 spells CASSPGQGNTEAFF. The CDR3, as DNA: TGTGCCAGCTCACCGGGACAGGGGAACACTGAAGCTTTCTTT.

This clone was seen once. This sequence joins TRBV7-8 and TRBJ2-4; TRBD1 agrees at 7 bases. Germline lookup yields CDR1 SGHVS and CDR2 FQNEAQ. J lost 0 bases, V lost 3 bases, and 8 bases had no gene match. CDR3 length: 17 amino acids. CDR3 residues: CASSLDGTDLAKNIQYF. Written as DNA, the CDR3 is TGTGCCAGCAGCTTGGATGGGACAGACTTAGCCAAAAACATTCAGTACTTC.

This clone was picked up one time. The rearrangement links TRBV5-1 to TRBJ1-2, with 7 bases identical to TRBD1. The germline V gene has CDR1 SGHRS and CDR2 YFSETQ. This CDR3 has 17 amino acids. Trimming took 4 bases from V and 3 from J; bases not matched to a gene: 15. DNA for the CDR3: TGCGCCAGCAGCGGCAGACATGACAGGGATGCTGACTATGGCTACACCTTC. Its protein product is CASSGRHDRDADYGYTF.

The genes are TRBV6-5 and TRBJ1-2; 10 nucleotides agree with TRBD1. V gave up 6 bases and J gave up 11 bases; unmatched junction bases: 9. The germline V gene encodes CDR1 MNHEY and CDR2 SVGAGI. CDR3 length: 13 amino acids. The CDR3, as DNA: TGTGCCAGCAGCCCGGGACAGGGGTTAGGGTACACCTTC. The encoded protein is CASSPGQGLGYTF.

The chain is built from TRBV4-1 and TRBJ2-1, with 7 bases that match TRBD2. With V trimmed by 1 base and J by 4 bases, 7 bases remained unmatched. The CDR3 runs to 16 residues. Germline V lookup: CDR1 MGHRA, CDR2 YSYEKL. The CDR3 loop is CASSQVLAFLYNEQFF. The CDR3 nucleotides are TGCGCCAGCAGCCAAGTACTAGCGTTCCTATACAATGAGCAGTTCTTC.